This record covers a single T cell receptor (beta chain). The antigen is unknown. The PCR had 60 Vbeta and 13 Jbeta primers. Authors' data handling: As a later analysis found, there were 78 million or so unique TCR beta chains, of which about 10 million were shared. Assay used: immunoSEQ multiplex PCR; TCRdb lists only in-frame clones, some missing. That table furnishes V, J and clone size, whereas the DNA furnished D and trimming. Among 150,000 to 200,000 clones listed, about four fifths were seen once. The sample belongs to a study of cytomegalovirus exposure and HLA in healthy donors. Germline CDR1 is GTSNPN and CDR2 is SVGIG (reference sequence). The germline V and J ends were trimmed by 0 bases and 3 bases, with 11 bases remaining between them. The CDR3 loop spans 14 amino acids. Findings and caveats of the study: Cytomegalovirus status was reportedly diagnosed by the classifier with high sensitivity and specificity. A highly shared variant cluster was judged a likely technical artifact. Sequencing depth roughly uniform across donors was assumed in presence/absence analyses.

The V call is TRBV30, the J call TRBJ1-2; no clear D. This TCR was sampled from a woman between 18 and 29 years old in good health and CMV-seronegative. The sequenced sample consisted of PBMCs. CDR3 sequence: CAWSVLGVDYGYTF. CDR3 DNA: TGTGCCTGGAGTGTACTAGGAGTGGACTATGGCTACACCTTC.